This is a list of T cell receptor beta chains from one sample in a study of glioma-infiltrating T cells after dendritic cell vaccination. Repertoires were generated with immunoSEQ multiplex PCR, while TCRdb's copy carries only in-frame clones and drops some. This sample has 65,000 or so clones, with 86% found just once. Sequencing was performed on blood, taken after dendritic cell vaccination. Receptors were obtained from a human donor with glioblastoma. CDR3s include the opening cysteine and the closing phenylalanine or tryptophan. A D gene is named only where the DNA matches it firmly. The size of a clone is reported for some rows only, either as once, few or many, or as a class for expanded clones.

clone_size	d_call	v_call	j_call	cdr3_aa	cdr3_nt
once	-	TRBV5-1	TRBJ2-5	CASSLAKLQETQYF	TGCGCCAGCAGCTTGGCAAAACTCCAAGAGACCCAGTACTTC
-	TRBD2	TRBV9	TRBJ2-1	CASSLGLAGVDEQFF	TGTGCCAGCAGCCTCGGACTAGCGGGAGTCGATGAGCAGTTCTTC
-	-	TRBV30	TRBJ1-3	CALGLFSGNTIYF	TGTGCGTTAGGACTTTTCTCTGGAAACACCATATATTTT
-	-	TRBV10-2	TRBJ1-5	CASSEGGGQPQHF	TGCGCCAGCAGTGAGGGGGGGGGTCAGCCCCAGCATTTT
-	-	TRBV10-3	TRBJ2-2	CAILRGISDTGELFF	TGTGCCATATTACGGGGGATCTCGGACACCGGGGAGCTGTTTTTT
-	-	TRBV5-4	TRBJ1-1	CASSFQGESTEAFF	TGTGCCAGCAGCTTCCAGGGCGAGAGCACTGAAGCTTTCTTT
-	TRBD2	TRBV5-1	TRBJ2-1	CASSLGLVNHNEQFF	TGCGCCAGCAGCTTAGGACTAGTTAACCACAATGAGCAGTTCTTC
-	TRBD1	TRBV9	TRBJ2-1	CASNPGQGSGNEQFF	TGTGCCAGCAACCCCGGACAGGGTAGTGGCAATGAGCAGTTCTTC
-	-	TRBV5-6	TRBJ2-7	CASSLKEGRMTYEQYF	TGTGCCAGCAGCTTGAAGGAGGGCCGGATGACGTACGAGCAGTACTTC
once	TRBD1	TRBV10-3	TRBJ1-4	CAIRPGQGIEKLFF	TGTGCCATCAGGCCGGGACAGGGGATCGAAAAACTGTTTTTT
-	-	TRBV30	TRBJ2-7	CAWSVARPPYEQYF	TGTGCCTGGAGTGTAGCGCGGCCCCCCTACGAGCAGTACTTC
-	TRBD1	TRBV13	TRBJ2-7	CASSLWRTGDYEQYF	TGTGCCAGCAGCTTATGGAGGACAGGTGACTACGAGCAGTACTTC
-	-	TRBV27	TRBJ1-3	CASSRDFFSSGNTIYF	TGTGCCAGCAGTCGGGACTTTTTCAGCTCTGGAAACACCATATATTTT
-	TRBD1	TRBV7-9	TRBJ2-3	CASSLASGDRTTDTQYF	TGTGCCAGCAGCTTAGCGTCTGGGGACAGAACCACAGATACGCAGTATTTT
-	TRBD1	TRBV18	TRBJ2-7	CASSPGQGIEEQYF	TGTGCCAGCTCACCGGGACAGGGGATAGAAGAGCAGTACTTC
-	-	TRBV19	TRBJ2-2	CASSTGTNTGELFF	TGTGCCAGTAGTACCGGGACGAACACCGGGGAGCTGTTTTTT
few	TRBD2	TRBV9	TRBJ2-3	CASSDSGAAQNTQYF	TGTGCCAGCAGTGATAGCGGGGCCGCACAGAATACGCAGTATTTT
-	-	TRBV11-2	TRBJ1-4	CASSGPGTNEKLFF	TGTGCCAGCAGCGGGCCGGGGACTAATGAAAAACTGTTTTTT
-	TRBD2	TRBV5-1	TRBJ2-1	CASSSRVAGHNEQFF	TGCGCCAGCAGCTCCAGGGTAGCGGGGCACAATGAGCAGTTCTTC
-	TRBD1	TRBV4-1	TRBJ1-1	CASSQDRGNSEAFF	TGCGCCAGCAGCCAGGACAGGGGGAACTCTGAAGCTTTCTTT
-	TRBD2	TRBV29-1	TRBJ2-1	CSVEGASGPNEQFF	TGCAGCGTTGAAGGGGCTAGCGGGCCCAATGAGCAGTTCTTC
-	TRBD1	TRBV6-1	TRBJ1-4	CASSDGQGGEKLFF	TGTGCCAGCAGTGATGGACAGGGCGGAGAAAAACTGTTTTTT
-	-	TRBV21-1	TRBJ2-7	CASRLPENPSAGPNEQYF	TGTGCCAGCAGATTGCCAGAGAATCCTTCGGCAGGGCCCAACGAGCAGTACTTC
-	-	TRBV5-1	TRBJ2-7	CASSSGVATSYEQYF	TGCGCCAGCAGCTCCGGAGTGGCCACGTCCTACGAGCAGTACTTC
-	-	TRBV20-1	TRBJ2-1	CSVPTSYEQFF	TGCAGTGTCCCTACTAGCTACGAGCAGTTCTTC
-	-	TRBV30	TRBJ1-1	CAWMWRRRGNTEAFF	TGTGCCTGGATGTGGCGGAGGCGAGGGAACACTGAAGCTTTCTTT
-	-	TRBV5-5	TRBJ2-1	CASSLGGSSYNEQFF	TGTGCCAGCAGCCTTGGTGGGAGCTCCTACAATGAGCAGTTCTTC
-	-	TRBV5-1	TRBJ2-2	CASSQLSREVTGELFF	TGCGCCAGCAGCCAGCTTTCGAGGGAGGTCACCGGGGAGCTGTTTTTT
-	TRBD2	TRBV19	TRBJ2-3	CASSIGGRAFTDTQYF	TGTGCCAGTAGTATAGGCGGGAGGGCCTTCACAGATACGCAGTATTTT
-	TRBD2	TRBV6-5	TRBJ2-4	CASSPGEGGRNIQYF	TGTGCCAGCAGTCCCGGGGAGGGAGGACGAAACATTCAGTACTTC
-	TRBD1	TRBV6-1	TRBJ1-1	CASSGTGANTEAFF	TGTGCCAGCAGTGGGACAGGCGCGAACACTGAAGCTTTCTTT
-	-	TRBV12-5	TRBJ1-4	CASGLVNVTQIEKLFF	TGTGCTAGTGGTTTGGTAAATGTGACACAGATTGAAAAACTGTTTTTT
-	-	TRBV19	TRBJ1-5	CASSRGNQPQHF	TGTGCCAGTAGTCGGGGCAATCAGCCCCAGCATTTT
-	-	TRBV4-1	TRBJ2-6	CASSQDEGTGANVLTF	TGCGCCAGCAGCCAAGATGAGGGAACTGGGGCCAACGTCCTGACTTTC
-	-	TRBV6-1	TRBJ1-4	CAGRKSTNEKLFF	TGTGCCGGCCGAAAGTCAACTAATGAAAAACTGTTTTTT
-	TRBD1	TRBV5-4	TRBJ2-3	CASSLGQGDTQYF	TGTGCCAGCAGCCTGGGACAGGGGGATACGCAGTATTTT
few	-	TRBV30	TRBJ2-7	CAWSKGAGQVEQYF	TGTGCCTGGAGCAAAGGGGCCGGGCAGGTCGAGCAGTACTTC
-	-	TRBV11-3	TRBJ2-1	CASSLSEHEQFF	TGTGCCAGCAGCTTGAGCGAGCATGAGCAGTTCTTC
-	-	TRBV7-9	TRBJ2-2	CASSLGEVGELFF	TGTGCCAGCAGCTTAGGGGAGGTCGGGGAGCTGTTTTTT
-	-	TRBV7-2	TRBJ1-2	CASSLAVLAVNYGYTF	TGTGCCAGCAGCTTAGCGGTCCTGGCGGTTAACTATGGCTACACCTTC